One and the same sample provided the 32 T cell receptor beta chains below, sequenced in a study of shared clonotypes between healthy human individuals. Naive CD8 cells comprised CD45RO-negative, CCR7-positively selected cells, excluding terminally differentiated effector memory CD45RA+ cells. The protocol was immunoSEQ multiplex PCR, while the TCRdb copy is restricted to in-frame clones and leaves out a portion. The profile covers about 2 million clones, with about 95% appearing a single time and roughly 1% taken by the ten largest. The source material was naive CD8+ T cells sorted from blood. The receptors derive from a man between 18 and 29 years old in good health.

The chain couples TRBV19 to TRBJ2-7, with D perhaps TRBD2 (5 bases). The germline gives CDR1 LNHDA, CDR2 SQIVND (reference sequence). This CDR3 has 15 residues. The V end lost 3 bases, the J end lost 0 bases, and 12 bases lay between the germline ends. The CDR3 here is CASSIRGSSSYEQYF. CDR3 nucleotides: TGTGCCAGTAGTATCCGAGGGTCCAGCTCCTACGAGCAGTACTTC.

V and J are TRBV2 and TRBJ2-5; 13 bases agree with TRBD2. The CDR3 covers 15 residues. V was pared by 4 bases and J by 5 bases, with 4 bases of the junction left unmatched. Germline V gene lookup returns CDR1 SNHLY and CDR2 FYNNEI. The CDR3 nucleotides read TGTGCCAGCAGTGCGGGACTAGCGGGATGGGAGACCCAGTACTTC. Encoded protein: CASSAGLAGWETQYF.

As regards this clone: Other DNA sequences in this specimen translate into the identical CDR3. The chain recombines TRBV9 with TRBJ1-2, with 9 bases lining up with TRBD1. Germline CDR1 reads SGDLS; CDR2 reads YYNGEE. J gave up 3 bases and V 0 bases, and 3 bases lay outside the gene matches. The CDR3 loop spans 15 amino acids. CDR3 region: CASSVGTGGDYGYTF. CDR3 DNA sequence: TGTGCCAGCAGCGTAGGAACAGGGGGCGACTATGGCTACACCTTC.

For this clone: Distinct nucleotide sequences in the sample also encode this CDR3. The chain has TRBV7-9 and TRBJ1-4; TRBD1 aligns across 8 bases. This CDR3 is 16 amino acids long. J lost 0 bases, V lost 4 bases, and 4 bases had no gene match. The germline CDR1 and CDR2 sequences are SEHNR and FQNEAQ (reference sequence). CDR3 residues: CASSSQGDATNEKLFF. The DNA for the CDR3 is TGTGCCAGCAGCTCACAGGGGGACGCAACTAATGAAAAACTGTTTTTT.

The CDR3 nucleotides are TGTGCCTGGGGTACCAATGAGCAGTTCTTC. It encodes CAWGTNEQFF. The chain links TRBV30 to TRBJ2-1; D unresolved. From germline, CDR1 is GTSNPN and CDR2 SVGIG (reference sequence). The CDR3 covers 10 residues. V lost 5 bases, J lost 6 bases, and 5 bases lay in between.

On this clone itself: This specimen includes other DNA sequences encoding the same CDR3. V gene TRBV2 combines with J gene TRBJ2-5; 11 bases align to TRBD2. The V and J ends lost 1 base and 2 bases, in that order; junction bases with no gene match: 0. This CDR3 region has 15 residues. The V gene's germline CDR1 is SNHLY and CDR2 FYNNEI. The CDR3 is CASSEVAGGQETQYF. CDR3 sequence (DNA): TGTGCCAGCAGTGAAGTAGCGGGGGGGCAAGAGACCCAGTACTTC.

This sequence joins TRBV19 and TRBJ1-1, with D hard to call. V was clipped by 11 bases and J by 0 bases, with 13 bases between them. The germline gives CDR1 LNHDA, CDR2 SQIVND (reference sequence). This CDR3 is 13 amino acids long. The CDR3 DNA follows: TGTGCCGGCTCACGTGGCATGAACACTGAAGCTTTCTTT. Amino acids: CAGSRGMNTEAFF.

This clone was counted a single time. V usage is TRBV30 and J usage is TRBJ2-1; TRBD1 matches 7 bases. This CDR3 has 14 amino acids. V shed 0 bases, J shed 5 bases, and the junction held 4 bases outside the gene matches. Germline loops: CDR1 GTSNPN, CDR2 SVGIG (reference sequence). The CDR3 loop is CAWSVRGPNNEQFF. Written as DNA, the CDR3 is TGTGCCTGGAGTGTAAGGGGGCCTAACAATGAGCAGTTCTTC. The variable domain in full, completed from reference TRBV30 and TRBJ2-1, reads SQTIHQWPATLVQPVGSPLSLECTVEGTSNPNLYWYRQAAGRGLQLLFYSVGIGQISSEVPQNLSASRPQDRQFILSSKKLLLSDSGFYLCAWSVRGPNNEQFFGPGTRLTVL.

The V gene is TRBV4-1, the J gene TRBJ2-7; 10 bases fit TRBD1. The CDR3 runs to 14 residues. CDR1 and CDR2 (germline): MGHRA, YSYEKL. V shed 3 bases, J shed 7 bases, and the junction held 6 bases outside the gene matches. The CDR3 region is CASSQVDRGREQYF. The CDR3 DNA follows: TGCGCCAGCAGCCAGGTCGACAGGGGGCGGGAGCAGTACTTC.

On this clone itself: The same CDR3 also results from other DNA sequences found in this sample. This chain uses TRBV29-1 with TRBJ2-7; unclear D gene. Germline CDR1 is SQVTM and CDR2 is ANQGSEA. V lost 4 bases to trimming and J lost 0 bases, with 7 bases between them. The CDR3 contains 12 residues. The CDR3 sequence is CSVVGISYEQYF. CDR3 coding DNA: TGCAGCGTTGTGGGCATCTCCTACGAGCAGTACTTC.

This clone was seen a single time. The rearrangement joins TRBV19 to TRBJ2-7; 10 bases fit TRBD1. Germline values: CDR1 LNHDA, CDR2 SQIVND (reference sequence). V was clipped by 5 bases and J by 7 bases; unmatched bases: 11. The CDR3 has 15 amino acids. CDR3 residues: CASSPGGTGAGEQYF. The CDR3, as DNA: TGTGCCAGTAGTCCGGGCGGGACAGGGGCCGGAGAGCAGTACTTC.

The chain joins TRBV5-6 to TRBJ2-2; maybe TRBD1 (5 bases). Trimming took 5 bases from V and 5 from J, leaving 7 bases between them. There are 12 residues in the CDR3. CDR1 and CDR2 from the germline V gene are SGHDT and YYEEEE. The CDR3 loop reads CASRQGTGELFF. The DNA of the CDR3 is TGTGCCAGCAGGCAGGGAACCGGGGAGCTGTTTTTT.

The chain couples TRBV28 to TRBJ2-7; D remains unclear. There are 14 residues in the CDR3. The germline V and J ends were trimmed by 7 bases and 0 bases, with 13 bases remaining between them. Germline CDR1 MDHEN, CDR2 SYDVKM. The CDR3 nucleotides are TGTGCCAGCACCCTCAGCCTTAGCTCCTACGAGCAGTACTTC. Protein: CASTLSLSSYEQYF. Based on the CDR3 plus reference TRBV28 and TRBJ2-7, the full variable domain is DVKVTQSSRYLVKRTGEKVFLECVQDMDHENMFWYRQDPGLGLRLIYFSYDVKMKEKGDIPEGYSVSREKKERFSLILESASTNQTSMYLCASTLSLSSYEQYFGPGTRLTVT.

This CDR3 is CASSPIGDRRSTEAFF. DNA of the CDR3: TGTGCCAGCTCACCAATCGGGGACCGGCGAAGTACTGAAGCTTTCTTT. The rearrangement joins TRBV18 to TRBJ1-1, with D perhaps TRBD1 (5 bases). V was trimmed by 2 bases and J by 5 bases, leaving 18 bases between them. Germline values: CDR1 KGHSH, CDR2 LQKENI. The CDR3 sequence is 16 residues long.

CDR3 sequence (DNA): TGTGCCAGTAGTACCCCCAGGTCTAGCACAGATACGCAGTATTTT. Encoded protein: CASSTPRSSTDTQYF. This sequence joins TRBV19 and TRBJ2-3, with D unclear. V was trimmed by 4 bases and J by 0 bases, leaving 11 bases between them. The CDR3 is made up of 15 amino acids. The germline V gene has CDR1 LNHDA and CDR2 SQIVND (reference sequence).

J is TRBJ2-1 and V is TRBV19; no reliable D call. V lost 3 bases and J lost 2, with 8 bases in between. The CDR3 totals 14 residues. Germline V gives CDR1 LNHDA, CDR2 SQIVND (reference sequence). The CDR3: CASSMQAAYNEQFF. The CDR3 DNA reads TGTGCCAGTAGTATGCAGGCCGCCTACAATGAGCAGTTCTTC.

This rearrangement joins TRBV11-2 to TRBJ1-4; no clear D gene. The CDR3 loop spans 15 amino acids. V gave up 4 bases and J gave up 7 bases, with 16 bases separating them. CDR1 and CDR2 from the germline V gene are SGHAT and FQNNGV. The CDR3 sequence is CASSSRERAFEKLFF. The DNA for the CDR3 is TGTGCCAGCAGCTCAAGGGAGAGGGCCTTTGAAAAACTGTTTTTT.

This chain joins TRBV7-6 and TRBJ2-1; 9 nucleotides match TRBD2. Germline CDR1 is SGHVS and CDR2 is FNYEAQ. Unmatched junction bases numbered 6, after V lost 4 bases and J lost 5 bases. CDR3 length equals 15 residues. The CDR3 coding sequence is TGTGCCAGCAGCTCCGGACTAGCGATAAACAATGAGCAGTTCTTC. The encoded protein is CASSSGLAINNEQFF.

The rearrangement links TRBV6-5 to TRBJ2-1; D is unclear. This CDR3 contains 13 residues. V was pared by 5 bases and J by 9 bases, with 14 bases between. From germline, CDR1 is MNHEY and CDR2 SVGAGI. CDR3 amino acids: CASSPNWGTEQFF. As DNA, the CDR3 is TGTGCCAGCAGTCCCAATTGGGGAACTGAGCAGTTCTTC.

This clone came up once. The chain combines TRBV2 with TRBJ1-4, with D tentatively TRBD1 (5 bases). CDR3 length: 16 residues. Germline V CDR1 and CDR2: SNHLY, FYNNEI. V lost 3 bases to trimming and J lost 0 bases, with 11 bases between them. The CDR3 is CASSEGRGSTNEKLFF. The CDR3 bases are TGTGCCAGCAGTGAGGGGCGGGGTTCAACTAATGAAAAACTGTTTTTT. The whole variable domain, filled in from reference TRBV2 and TRBJ1-4, reads EPEVTQTPSHQVTQMGQEVILRCVPISNHLYFYWYRQILGQKVEFLVSFYNNEISEKSEIFDDQFSVERPDGSNFTLKIRSTKLEDSAMYFCASSEGRGSTNEKLFFGSGTQLSVL.

As regards this clone: The sample holds other DNA sequences that translate to the same CDR3. J is TRBJ1-1 and V is TRBV6-5; unclear D gene. V lost 2 bases to trimming and J lost 1 base, with 8 bases between them. This CDR3 is built from 14 residues. CDR1 and CDR2 (germline): MNHEY, SVGAGI. The CDR3 is CASSYTGRNTEAFF. CDR3 in DNA: TGTGCCAGCAGTTACACGGGCAGGAACACTGAAGCTTTCTTT.

This clone was detected a few times. The gene calls are TRBV18 and TRBJ1-6; TRBD1 aligns across 7 bases. The CDR3 is 18 residues long. The V gene's germline CDR1 is KGHSH and CDR2 LQKENI. V gave up 3 bases and J gave up 0 bases; unmatched junction bases: 8. CDR3: CASSPRDSHISYNSPLHF. The CDR3 region has the DNA TGTGCCAGCTCACCCAGGGACAGTCATATCTCCTATAATTCACCCCTCCACTTT.

V gene TRBV6-5 combines with J gene TRBJ2-5; D gene uncertain. The CDR3 runs to 15 residues. Trimming removed 0 bases at V and 4 bases at J, with 12 bases between. CDR1 and CDR2 (germline): MNHEY, SVGAGI. The DNA of the CDR3 is TGTGCCAGCAGTTACTCGCCGACCATGGGAGAGACCCAGTACTTC. The encoded protein is CASSYSPTMGETQYF.

The J gene is TRBJ2-7, the V gene TRBV9; D unclear. Germline V gene sequence: CDR1 SGDLS, CDR2 YYNGEE. V lost 1 base and J 5 bases, leaving 13 bases between the germline ends. This CDR3 contains 14 residues. CDR3 residues: CASSVTDLYDEQYF. In DNA form, the CDR3 reads TGTGCCAGCAGCGTAACGGACCTCTATGACGAGCAGTACTTC.

V usage is TRBV5-1 and J usage is TRBJ2-7; TRBD1 might be the D (6 bases). This CDR3 is built from 14 residues. Trimming shortened V by 5 bases and J by 3 bases, and 15 bases separated the two germline ends. Germline V lookup: CDR1 SGHRS, CDR2 YFSETQ. CDR3: CASRSDSSIYEQYF. The CDR3 nucleotides read TGCGCCAGCAGGTCGGACAGTTCGATCTACGAGCAGTACTTC.

The V gene is TRBV19, the J gene TRBJ2-7; 11 bases line up with TRBD2. CDR1 is LNHDA, CDR2 SQIVND, per germline (reference sequence). This CDR3 is built from 16 residues. J gave up 0 bases and V 5 bases, and 6 bases lay outside the gene matches. The CDR3 loop is CASSPGLAENSYEQYF. The CDR3 nucleotides are TGTGCCAGTAGTCCGGGACTAGCGGAAAACTCCTACGAGCAGTACTTC.

This CDR3 reads CASRPSGRRGDEQFF. CDR3 DNA sequence: TGTGCCAGCAGGCCGAGCGGGAGAAGGGGCGATGAGCAGTTCTTC. This chain uses TRBV27 with TRBJ2-1; TRBD2 agrees at 8 bases. Germline trimming cut 6 bases from V and 8 bases from J; bases unmatched to any gene: 12. The CDR3 spans 15 residues. Germline CDR1 MNHEY, CDR2 SMNVEV (reference sequence).

This clone occurred once. The chain recombines TRBV7-9 with TRBJ2-7; 7 nucleotides line up with TRBD1. CDR1 is SEHNR, CDR2 FQNEAQ, per germline (reference sequence). CDR3 length equals 15 residues. The V and J ends lost 5 bases and 4 bases, in that order; junction bases with no gene match: 11. The CDR3 DNA follows: TGTGCCAGCAGCGTACAGGGGCCCCGAGGGTACGAGCAGTACTTC. Translated: CASSVQGPRGYEQYF.

The chain couples TRBV5-4 to TRBJ2-7, with a possible D match to TRBD2 (6 bases). V lost 7 bases, J lost 5 bases, and 10 bases lay in between. CDR3 length: 11 residues. CDR1 SGHNT and CDR2 YYREEE come from the germline V gene (reference sequence). The CDR3 loop is CASGGLHEQYF. In DNA form, the CDR3 reads TGTGCCAGCGGAGGGCTCCACGAGCAGTACTTC.

The table lists this clone with a count of one. The chain has TRBV13 and TRBJ2-1; 7 bases fit TRBD1. The V gene's germline CDR1 is PRHDT and CDR2 FYEKMQ (reference sequence). This CDR3 is built from 14 residues. With V trimmed by 4 bases and J by 10 bases, 10 bases remained unmatched. CDR3 in amino acids: CASSSPDRHEEQFF. The CDR3 bases are TGTGCCAGCAGCTCACCGGACAGGCATGAGGAGCAGTTCTTC.

The chain is built from TRBV6-5 and TRBJ2-7; D not certain. Between the trimmed V and J ends, which lost 6 bases and 1 base, there was a span of 10 bases. There are 13 residues in the CDR3. Germline CDR1 reads MNHEY; CDR2 reads SVGAGI. The DNA of the CDR3 is TGTGCCAGCAGCCCACTACCGTCCTACGAGCAGTACTTC. Protein product: CASSPLPSYEQYF.

J is TRBJ2-7 and V is TRBV6-5; D is undetermined. V lost 5 bases and J lost 4, with 9 bases in between. This CDR3 contains 12 residues. CDR1 and CDR2 from the germline V gene are MNHEY and SVGAGI. DNA for the CDR3: TGTGCCAGCAGTGCGAGCGTTTACGAGCAGTACTTC. This translates into CASSASVYEQYF.